These 7 T cell receptor beta chains share one sample of origin, sequenced in a study of long-term antiretroviral therapy in people with HIV. Version v3.0 of the immunoSEQ assay was performed at survey level. Assay used: immunoSEQ multiplex PCR; TCRdb lists only in-frame clones, some missing. The sample shows about 25,000 clones, almost 90% of them seen only once. The sample in question was unsorted PBMCs, obtained about 4.5 years after starting antiretroviral therapy. These receptors came from a young man with HIV.

This chain joins TRBV27 and TRBJ1-3, with no clear D. Trimming took 4 bases from V and 4 from J, leaving 8 bases between them. The CDR3 spans 13 residues. CDR1 and CDR2 from the germline V gene are MNHEY and SMNVEV (reference sequence). Here the CDR3 DNA reads TGTGCCAGCAGTTCCCGCCTAGGAAACACCATATATTTT. Encoded protein: CASSSRLGNTIYF.

The chain uses TRBV9 and TRBJ2-3; 9 bases are a match to TRBD2. The CDR3 is 15 residues long. V trimming: 0 bases; J trimming: 6 bases; junction bases outside the gene matches: 5. Germline V gene lookup returns CDR1 SGDLS and CDR2 YYNGEE. The CDR3 spells CASSVVAGESDTQYF. The CDR3 region has the DNA TGTGCCAGCAGCGTAGTAGCGGGAGAGTCCGATACGCAGTATTTT.

A few counts support this clone. The V gene is TRBV7-9, the J gene TRBJ1-3; D is unresolved. V was shortened by 5 bases and J by 0 bases, with 11 bases between the two germline ends. This CDR3 has 15 residues. Germline loops: CDR1 SEHNR, CDR2 FQNEAQ (reference sequence). This CDR3 reads CASSRRSSSGNTIYF. Written as DNA, the CDR3 is TGTGCCAGCAGCCGCAGGTCGAGCTCTGGAAACACCATATATTTT.

The chain carries TRBV19 and TRBJ1-1, with a weak D call TRBD1 (5 bases). The CDR3 is 15 amino acids. CDR1 and CDR2 (germline): LNHDA, SQIVND (reference sequence). V gave up 4 bases and J gave up 0 bases, with 12 bases separating them. The CDR3 loop reads CASSRGRVLNTEAFF. The DNA of the CDR3 is TGTGCCAGTAGTAGGGGCAGGGTGTTGAACACTGAAGCTTTCTTT.

This clone was observed once. The chain uses TRBV19 and TRBJ1-1; D perhaps matches TRBD1 (5 bases). From germline, CDR1 is LNHDA and CDR2 SQIVND (reference sequence). The CDR3 runs 14 residues. The V end was cut by 3 bases, the J end by 5 bases, with 13 bases between. CDR3 amino acids: CASSIRVQGTEAFF. Here the CDR3 DNA reads TGTGCCAGTAGTATCCGGGTCCAGGGAACTGAAGCTTTCTTT.

The CDR3 nucleotides are TGTGCCAGCAGTGAGGTGGGGAGCACCGGGGAGCTGTTTTTT. Protein product: CASSEVGSTGELFF. The genes are TRBV6-1 and TRBJ2-2, with D possibly matching TRBD2 (5 bases). The CDR3 has 14 residues. Germline assignment: CDR1 MNHNS and CDR2 SASEGT. V lost 3 bases, J lost 4 bases, and 9 bases lay in between.

The V call is TRBV4-1, the J call TRBJ1-5, with unresolved D. The CDR3 is made up of 16 amino acids. V lost 0 bases, J lost 7 bases, and 16 bases lay in between. The germline CDR1 and CDR2 sequences are MGHRA and YSYEKL. CDR3 sequence reads: CASSQDWSSYGQPQHF. CDR3 nucleotide sequence: TGCGCCAGCAGCCAAGATTGGTCCAGTTACGGGCAGCCCCAGCATTTT.